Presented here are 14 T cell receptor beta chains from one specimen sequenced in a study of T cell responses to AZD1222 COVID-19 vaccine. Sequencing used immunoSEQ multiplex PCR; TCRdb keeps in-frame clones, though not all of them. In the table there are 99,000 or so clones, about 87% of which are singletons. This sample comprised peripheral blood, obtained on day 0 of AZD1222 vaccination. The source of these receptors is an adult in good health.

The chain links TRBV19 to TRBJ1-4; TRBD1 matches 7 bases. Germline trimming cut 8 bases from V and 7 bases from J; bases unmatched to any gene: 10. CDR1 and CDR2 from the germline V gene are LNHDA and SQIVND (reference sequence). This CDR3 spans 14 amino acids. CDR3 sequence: CASHFRGRGEKLFF. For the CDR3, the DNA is TGTGCCAGTCACTTCAGGGGGAGGGGTGAAAAACTGTTTTTT.

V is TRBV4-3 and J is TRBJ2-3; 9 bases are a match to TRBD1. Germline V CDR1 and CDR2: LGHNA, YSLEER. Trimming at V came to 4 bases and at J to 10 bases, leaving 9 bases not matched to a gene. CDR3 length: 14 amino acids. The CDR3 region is CASSRQAGTGSQYF. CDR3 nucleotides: TGCGCCAGCAGCCGTCAGGCCGGGACAGGGTCGCAGTATTTT.

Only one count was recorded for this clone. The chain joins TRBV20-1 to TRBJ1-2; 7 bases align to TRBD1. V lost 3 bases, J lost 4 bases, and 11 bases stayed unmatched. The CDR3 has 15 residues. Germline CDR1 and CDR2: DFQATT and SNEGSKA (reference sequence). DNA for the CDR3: TGCAGTGCTAGTTTCAGGGGGACAAATACCTATGGCTACACCTTC. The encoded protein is CSASFRGTNTYGYTF.

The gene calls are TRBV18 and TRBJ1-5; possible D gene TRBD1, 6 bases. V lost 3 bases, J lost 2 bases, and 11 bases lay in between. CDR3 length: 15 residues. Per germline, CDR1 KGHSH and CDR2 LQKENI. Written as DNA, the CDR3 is TGTGCCAGCTCACCCACGGACAGACGCAATCAGCCCCAGCATTTT. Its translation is CASSPTDRRNQPQHF.

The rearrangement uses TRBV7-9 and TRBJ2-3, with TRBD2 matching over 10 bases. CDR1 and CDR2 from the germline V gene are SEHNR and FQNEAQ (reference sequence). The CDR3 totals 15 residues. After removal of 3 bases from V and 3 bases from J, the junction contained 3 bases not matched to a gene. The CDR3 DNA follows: TGTGCCAGCAGCTTTCTAGCGGGAGAAACAGATACGCAGTATTTT. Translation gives CASSFLAGETDTQYF.

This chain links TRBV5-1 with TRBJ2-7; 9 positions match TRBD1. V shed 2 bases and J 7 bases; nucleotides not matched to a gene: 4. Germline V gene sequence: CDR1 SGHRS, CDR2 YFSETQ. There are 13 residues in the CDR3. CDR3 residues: CASSLTGGREQYF. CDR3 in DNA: TGCGCCAGCAGCTTAACAGGGGGCCGAGAGCAGTACTTC.

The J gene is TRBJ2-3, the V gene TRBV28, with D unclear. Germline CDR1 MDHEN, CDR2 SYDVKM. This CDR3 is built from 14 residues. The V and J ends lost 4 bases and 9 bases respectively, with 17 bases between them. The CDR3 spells CASSSLGRGMTQYF. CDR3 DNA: TGTGCCAGCAGTTCCCTCGGACGAGGAATGACGCAGTATTTT.

The CDR3 region has the DNA TGTGCCAGCAGCCTACAGGTCATGAACACTGAAGCTTTCTTT. Protein sequence: CASSLQVMNTEAFF. The gene calls are TRBV28 and TRBJ1-1; tentatively, D is TRBD1 (5 bases). The germline V gene encodes CDR1 MDHEN and CDR2 SYDVKM. Trimming shortened V by 6 bases and J by 0 bases, and 11 bases separated the two germline ends. This CDR3 has 14 residues.

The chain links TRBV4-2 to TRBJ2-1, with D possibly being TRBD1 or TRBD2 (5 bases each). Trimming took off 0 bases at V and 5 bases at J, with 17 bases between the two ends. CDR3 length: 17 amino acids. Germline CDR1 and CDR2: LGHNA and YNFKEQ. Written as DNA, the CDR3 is TGTGCCAGCAGCCAAGATGGGTACCTCATGGGGGACAATGAGCAGTTCTTC. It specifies CASSQDGYLMGDNEQFF.

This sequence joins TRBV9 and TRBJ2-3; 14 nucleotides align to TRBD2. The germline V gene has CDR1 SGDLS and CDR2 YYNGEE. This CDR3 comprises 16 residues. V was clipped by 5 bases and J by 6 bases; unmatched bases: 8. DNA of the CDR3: TGTGCCAGCAGTCATCCCCGACTAGCGGGGGGGGATACGCAGTATTTT. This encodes CASSHPRLAGGDTQYF.

In DNA form, the CDR3 reads TGCGCCAGCAGCTTGTCAGGGGGCAATCAGCCCCAGCATTTT. Its translation is CASSLSGGNQPQHF. The gene calls are TRBV5-1 and TRBJ1-5; weak D call: TRBD1 (6 bases). Germline V lookup: CDR1 SGHRS, CDR2 YFSETQ. There are 14 residues in the CDR3. V gave up 1 base and J gave up 2 bases, with 7 bases separating them.

This CDR3 is CASSEGARGNTIYF. The DNA for the CDR3 is TGTGCCAGCAGCGAGGGGGCCCGGGGAAACACCATATATTTT. V and J are TRBV3-1 (or the pseudogene TRBV3-2) and TRBJ1-3, with TRBD1 identical over 7 bases. The CDR3 is 14 residues long. CDR1 is LGHDT, CDR2 YNNKEL, per germline (reference sequence). Losses at the gene ends were 5 bases for V and 4 bases for J; bases not matched to a gene: 5.

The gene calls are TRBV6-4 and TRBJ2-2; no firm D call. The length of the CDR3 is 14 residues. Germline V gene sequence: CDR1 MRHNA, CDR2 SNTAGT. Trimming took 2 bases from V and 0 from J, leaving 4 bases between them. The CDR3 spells CASSDNANTGELFF. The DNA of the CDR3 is TGTGCCAGCAGTGACAATGCGAACACCGGGGAGCTGTTTTTT.

CDR3 nucleotides: TGTGCCAGCAGCCGAGAGGGCTCTGGGGCCAACGTCCTGACTTTC. Amino acid sequence: CASSREGSGANVLTF. The chain links TRBV7-6 to TRBJ2-6; D perhaps matches TRBD2 (5 bases). Trimming took off 5 bases at V and 0 bases at J, with 8 bases between the two ends. From germline, CDR1 is SGHVS and CDR2 FNYEAQ. The CDR3 is 15 residues long.